A single sample is the source of the 20 T cell receptor beta chains below, sequenced in a study of control samples from healthy donors and cancer patients. This table comes from immunoSEQ multiplex PCR, and its TCRdb copy is limited to in-frame clones, with some not included. The table includes some 80,000 clones, just under 90% detected once. Sequences were obtained from blood. Receptors were obtained from a man aged 45-65 years in good health.

The rearrangement links TRBV9 to TRBJ2-1, with D unclear. CDR3 length: 13 residues. Germline CDR1 SGDLS, CDR2 YYNGEE. V gave up 0 bases and J gave up 5 bases, with 6 bases separating them. CDR3 amino acids: CASSVGGNNEQFF. The CDR3 DNA sequence: TGTGCCAGCAGCGTAGGTGGAAACAATGAGCAGTTCTTC.

V and J are TRBV12-3 or TRBV12-4 and TRBJ2-7, with D tentatively TRBD1 (6 bases). Trimming stripped 5 bases from V and 3 bases from J, with 11 bases between. The CDR3 totals 13 residues. This CDR3 is CASSPGVGYEQYF. CDR3 nucleotide sequence: TGTGCCAGCAGTCCAGGGGTAGGCTACGAGCAGTACTTC.

The chain joins TRBV10-3 to TRBJ1-5; D is uncertain. Germline V gene sequence: CDR1 ENHRY, CDR2 SYGVKD. The CDR3 contains 14 residues. Trimming stripped 2 bases from V and 6 bases from J, with 11 bases between. The CDR3 loop is CAISEREGGQPQHF. In nucleotides, the CDR3 is TGTGCCATCAGTGAGAGGGAGGGAGGTCAGCCCCAGCATTTT.

This clone was picked up one time. The chain recombines TRBV14 with TRBJ1-2, with a possible D match to TRBD1 (6 bases). This CDR3 is built from 14 residues. Per germline, CDR1 SGHDN and CDR2 FVKESK. V was pared by 10 bases and J by 0 bases, with 15 bases between. The CDR3 here is CATSRGGANYGYTF. The CDR3 nucleotides read TGTGCCACCTCAAGGGGGGGAGCTAACTATGGCTACACCTTC.

The rearrangement links TRBV5-1 to TRBJ2-7; 10 bases line up with TRBD1. V was clipped by 0 bases and J by 6 bases; unmatched bases: 6. The CDR3 is 15 amino acids. Germline assignment: CDR1 SGHRS and CDR2 YFSETQ. As DNA, the CDR3 is TGCGCCAGCAGCTTGGCCGGACAGGGGGTTCGCGAGCAGTACTTC. It yields the protein CASSLAGQGVREQYF.

In DNA, the CDR3 is TGTGCCAGCAGCCCCAGCTCCACCGGGGAGCTGTTTTTT. As protein: CASSPSSTGELFF. The chain joins TRBV6-4 to TRBJ2-2; D is unresolved. Deletions cut 6 bases from V and 4 bases from J, with 9 bases between. The V gene's germline CDR1 is MRHNA and CDR2 SNTAGT. The length of the CDR3 is 13 residues.

On this clone: Since a much larger clone is just one base distant, this may be a read error. This CDR3 reads CAGSLATGATNTYGYTF. The CDR3, as DNA: TGTGCCGGCAGCTTAGCGACAGGGGCCACGAATACGTATGGCTACACCTTC. V and J are TRBV7-9 and TRBJ1-2; 8 bases map to TRBD1. The CDR3 has 17 residues. Germline CDR1 SEHNR, CDR2 FQNEAQ (reference sequence). The full variable domain, its missing parts supplied by reference TRBV7-9 and TRBJ1-2, is DTGVSQNPRHKITKRGQNVTFRCDPISEHNRLYWYRQTLGQGPEFLTYFQNEAQLEKSRLLSDRFSAERPKGSFSTLEIQRTEQGDSAMYLCAGSLATGATNTYGYTFGSGTRLTVV.

CDR3 in DNA: TGCGCCAGCAGGTCGGGGACCTACTCCTACGAGCAGTACTTC. Amino acid sequence: CASRSGTYSYEQYF. The chain is built from TRBV5-1 and TRBJ2-7; D is possibly TRBD1 or TRBD2 (5 bases each). The V end lost 5 bases, the J end lost 0 bases, and 12 bases lay between the germline ends. The CDR3 sequence is 14 residues long. Germline V lookup: CDR1 SGHRS, CDR2 YFSETQ.

For the CDR3, the DNA is TGTGCCACCAGCAGCCGGGCAAAAGAGACCCAGTACTTC. This codes for CATSSRAKETQYF. The chain has TRBV15 and TRBJ2-5; unclear D gene. The CDR3 has 13 amino acids. Germline V gene lookup returns CDR1 LNHNV and CDR2 YYDKDF (reference sequence). Trimming left V 3 bases short and J 3 bases short, with 8 bases between. The full variable domain, its missing parts supplied by reference TRBV15 and TRBJ2-5, is DAMVIQNPRYQVTQFGKPVTLSCSQTLNHNVMYWYQQKSSQAPKLLFHYYDKDFNNEADTPDNFQSRRPNTSFCFLDIRSPGLGDTAMYLCATSSRAKETQYFGPGTRLLVL.

The chain is built from TRBV7-2 and TRBJ2-5, with TRBD2 as a possible D gene (6 bases). The CDR3 contains 14 residues. Germline V lookup: CDR1 SGHTA, CDR2 FQGNSA. Trimming pared 5 bases from V and 2 bases from J, leaving 12 bases between. CDR3 protein: CASSPRDWQETQYF. The CDR3 nucleotides are TGTGCCAGCAGCCCCCGGGACTGGCAAGAGACCCAGTACTTC.

The chain joins TRBV14 to TRBJ1-4, with D possibly TRBD1 on 6 matching bases. V gave up 6 bases and J gave up 3 bases, with 14 bases separating them. The CDR3 consists of 15 residues. Per germline, CDR1 SGHDN and CDR2 FVKESK. As DNA, the CDR3 is TGTGCCAGCAGACCCGGACAGCCATCTAATGAAAAACTGTTTTTT. This codes for CASRPGQPSNEKLFF. The entire variable domain, with the rest obtained from reference TRBV14 and TRBJ1-4, is as follows: EAGVTQFPSHSVIEKGQTVTLRCDPISGHDNLYWYRRVMGKEIKFLLHFVKESKQDESGMPNNRFLAERTGGTYSTLKVQPAELEDSGVYFCASRPGQPSNEKLFFGSGTQLSVL.

The chain is built from TRBV29-1 and TRBJ2-2, with a weak D call TRBD2 (5 bases). The V end lost 6 bases, the J end lost 7 bases, and 15 bases lay between the germline ends. CDR3 length: 13 residues. CDR1 is SQVTM and CDR2 is ANQGSEA in the germline V gene. The CDR3 DNA is TGCAGCGTGCTTCGGGGATCGGGCGGGGAGCTGTTTTTT. It codes for CSVLRGSGGELFF.

On this clone: The same CDR3 is also encoded by other DNA sequences in this sample. The chain employs TRBV5-1 and TRBJ1-6, with TRBD1 matching over 9 bases. The CDR3 runs 15 residues. The V and J ends lost 0 bases and 9 bases, in that order; junction bases with no gene match: 4. Per the germline V gene, CDR1 is SGHRS and CDR2 is YFSETQ. The CDR3 coding sequence is TGCGCCAGCAGCTTGGCCGGGACAGGGCGTTCACCCCTCCACTTT. Protein product: CASSLAGTGRSPLHF.

The chain has TRBV3-1 (or the pseudogene TRBV3-2) and TRBJ2-5; TRBD1 matches at 11 bases. CDR1 and CDR2 (germline): LGHDT, YNNKEL (reference sequence). This CDR3 has 16 amino acids. V gave up 4 bases and J gave up 1 base; unmatched junction bases: 5. This CDR3 is CASSPRTGGFQETQYF. CDR3 coding DNA: TGTGCCAGCAGCCCTCGGACAGGGGGCTTCCAAGAGACCCAGTACTTC.

This clone has only one observation. The CDR3: CASSQKSEAFF. Here the CDR3 DNA reads TGTGCCAGCAGCCAAAAGAGTGAAGCTTTCTTT. The chain carries TRBV3-1 (or the pseudogene TRBV3-2) and TRBJ1-1; D unresolved. Germline V gene data show CDR1 as LGHDT and CDR2 as YNNKEL (reference sequence). Between the trimmed V and J ends, which lost 2 bases and 7 bases, there was a span of 5 bases. The CDR3 is 11 amino acids.

The chain joins TRBV6-4 to TRBJ2-5, with D unresolved. Germline V CDR1 and CDR2: MRHNA, SNTAGT. CDR3 size: 17 residues. With 7 bases removed from V and 0 bases from J, the gap between germline ends came to 21 bases. The CDR3 bases are TGTGCCAGCACCTTTGGTAGAAGGTCTTTCAACCAAGAGACCCAGTACTTC. This translates into CASTFGRRSFNQETQYF.

This chain connects TRBV13 to TRBJ2-1, with 11 nucleotides matching TRBD2. The CDR3 runs to 14 residues. Looked up from germline, CDR1 is PRHDT and CDR2 is FYEKMQ (reference sequence). The J segment lost 9 bases and the V segment lost 3 bases, leaving 4 bases of the junction unmatched. This chain's CDR3 is CASSFRLAGGEQFF. The DNA of the CDR3 is TGTGCCAGCAGCTTCAGGCTAGCGGGAGGTGAGCAGTTCTTC.

This chain's CDR3 is CASSQVTGGVQAFF. The CDR3 DNA is TGCGCCAGCAGCCAAGTAACAGGGGGCGTCCAGGCTTTCTTT. This rearrangement joins TRBV4-1 to TRBJ1-1; the match to TRBD1 covers 9 bases. CDR3 length: 14 amino acids. With V trimmed by 1 base and J by 11 bases, 8 bases remained unmatched. CDR1 is MGHRA, CDR2 YSYEKL, per germline.

The chain joins TRBV14 to TRBJ2-7; 8 bases agree with TRBD2. The CDR3 extends over 14 amino acids. The germline V gene has CDR1 SGHDN and CDR2 FVKESK. Unmatched junction bases numbered 4, after V lost 3 bases and J lost 3 bases. This CDR3 is CASSQGGGIYEQYF. The DNA for the CDR3 is TGTGCCAGCAGCCAGGGCGGGGGGATCTACGAGCAGTACTTC.

The rearrangement joins TRBV12-3 or TRBV12-4 to TRBJ1-1; D call uncertain. Trimming removed 5 bases from V and 1 base from J, with 8 bases in between. The CDR3 length is 13 residues. The CDR3 sequence: CASSVNRNTEAFF. The DNA for the CDR3 is TGTGCCAGCAGTGTAAACAGGAACACTGAAGCTTTCTTT.